Described below is a single TCR beta chain sequence and its context. These data are taken from a study of T cell changes during pregnancy in multiple sclerosis. CDR1 and CDR2 (germline): MNHEY, SMNVEV (reference sequence). The CDR3 consists of 16 residues. V lost 4 bases, J lost 6 bases, and 10 bases stayed unmatched. Assay used: immunoSEQ multiplex PCR; TCRdb lists only in-frame clones, some missing. This sample carries over 25,000 clones, 75% to 95% of them seen once, and the ten largest clones take more than 5.5%. The J gene is TRBJ2-1, the V gene TRBV27, with TRBD2 identical over 9 bases. The source material was CD8+ T cells from peripheral blood mononuclear cells, sampled before pregnancy. This clonotype was sampled from a female donor with multiple sclerosis, enrolled in a pregnancy study. CDR3 nucleotide sequence: TGTGCCAGCAGTTGGGGTATTAGCGGGAGTATCAATGAGCAGTTCTTC. It is translated as CASSWGISGSINEQFF.